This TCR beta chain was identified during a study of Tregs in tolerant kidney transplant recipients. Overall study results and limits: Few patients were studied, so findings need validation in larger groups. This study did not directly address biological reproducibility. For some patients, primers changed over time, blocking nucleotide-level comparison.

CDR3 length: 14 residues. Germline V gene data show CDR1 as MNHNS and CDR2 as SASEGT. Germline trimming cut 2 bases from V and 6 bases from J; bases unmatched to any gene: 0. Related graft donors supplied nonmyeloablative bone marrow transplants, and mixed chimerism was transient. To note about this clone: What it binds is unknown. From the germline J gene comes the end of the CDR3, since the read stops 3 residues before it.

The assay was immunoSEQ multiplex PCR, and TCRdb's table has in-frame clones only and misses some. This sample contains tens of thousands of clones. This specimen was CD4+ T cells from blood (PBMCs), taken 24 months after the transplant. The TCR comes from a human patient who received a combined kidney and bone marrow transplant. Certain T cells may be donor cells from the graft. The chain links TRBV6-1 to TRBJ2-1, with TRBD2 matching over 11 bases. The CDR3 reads CASSELAGGNEQFF. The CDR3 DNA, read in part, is TGTGCCAGCAGTGAACTAGCGGGAGGCAATGAG.